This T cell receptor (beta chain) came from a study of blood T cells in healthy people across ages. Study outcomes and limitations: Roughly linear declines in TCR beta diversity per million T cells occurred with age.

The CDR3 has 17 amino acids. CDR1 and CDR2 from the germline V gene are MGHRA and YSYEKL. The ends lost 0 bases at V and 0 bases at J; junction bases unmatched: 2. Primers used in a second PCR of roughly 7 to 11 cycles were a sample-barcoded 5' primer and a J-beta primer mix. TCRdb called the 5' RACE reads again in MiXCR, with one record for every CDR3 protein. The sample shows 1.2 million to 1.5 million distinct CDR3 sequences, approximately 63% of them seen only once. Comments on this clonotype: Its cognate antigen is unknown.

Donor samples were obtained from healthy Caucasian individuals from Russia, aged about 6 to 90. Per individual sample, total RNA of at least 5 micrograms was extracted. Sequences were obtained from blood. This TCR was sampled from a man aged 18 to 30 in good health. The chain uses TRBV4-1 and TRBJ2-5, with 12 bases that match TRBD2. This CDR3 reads CASSQEGTSGYQETQYF. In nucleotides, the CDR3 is TGCGCCAGCAGCCAAGAAGGGACTAGCGGGTACCAAGAGACCCAGTACTTC.